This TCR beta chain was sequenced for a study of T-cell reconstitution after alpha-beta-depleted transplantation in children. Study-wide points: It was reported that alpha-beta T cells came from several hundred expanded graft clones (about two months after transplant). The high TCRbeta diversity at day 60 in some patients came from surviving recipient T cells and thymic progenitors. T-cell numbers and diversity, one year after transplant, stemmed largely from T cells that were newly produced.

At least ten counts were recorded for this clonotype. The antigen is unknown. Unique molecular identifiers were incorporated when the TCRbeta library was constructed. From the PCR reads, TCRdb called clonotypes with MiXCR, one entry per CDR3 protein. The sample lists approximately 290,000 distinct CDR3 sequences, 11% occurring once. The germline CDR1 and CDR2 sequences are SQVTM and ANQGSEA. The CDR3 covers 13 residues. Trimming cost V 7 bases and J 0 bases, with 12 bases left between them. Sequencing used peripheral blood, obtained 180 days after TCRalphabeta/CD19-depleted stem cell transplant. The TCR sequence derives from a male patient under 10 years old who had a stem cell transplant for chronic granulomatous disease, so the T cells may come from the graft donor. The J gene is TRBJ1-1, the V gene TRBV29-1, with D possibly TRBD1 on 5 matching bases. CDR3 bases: TGCAGCGCCACGGGACGGCTGAACACTGAAGCTTTCTTT. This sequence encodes CSATGRLNTEAFF.